One sample yielded the 30 T cell receptor beta chains listed below, sequenced in a study of identical twins. Using its own MiXCR run on the 5' RACE reads, TCRdb lists one record per CDR3 protein. Of around 690,000 distinct CDR3 sequences listed, about 20% are singletons. The sample was also reused in another study, on T cells expressing NK-cell markers.

The sample consisted of PBMCs. These receptors were obtained from a woman between 18 and 29 years old in good health.

A few counts support this clonotype. This chain joins TRBV4-2 and TRBJ2-3, with TRBD2 matching over 9 bases. From germline, CDR1 is LGHNA and CDR2 YNFKEQ. The ends lost 0 bases at V and 6 bases at J; junction bases unmatched: 16. The CDR3 loop spans 19 amino acids. CDR3 sequence: CASSQEMVVAGAGLDTQYF. CDR3 coding DNA: TGTGCCAGCAGCCAAGAGATGGTGGTAGCGGGGGCGGGGTTGGATACGCAGTATTTT.

Many counts were recorded for this clonotype. This chain joins TRBV7-9 and TRBJ2-3; unclear D gene. Germline CDR1 is SEHNR and CDR2 is FQNEAQ (reference sequence). This CDR3 has 12 amino acids. Trimming cost V 5 bases and J 0 bases, with 3 bases left between them. CDR3 loop: CASSISTDTQYF. The CDR3 DNA sequence: TGTGCCAGCAGCATTAGCACAGATACGCAGTATTTT.

This clonotype was observed many times. V and J are TRBV5-1 and TRBJ2-1; 9 nucleotides line up with TRBD2. Looked up from germline, CDR1 is SGHRS and CDR2 is YFSETQ. The V gene end was trimmed by 1 base and the J gene end by 3 bases; junction bases not matched to a gene: 5. This CDR3 region has 16 residues. The CDR3 loop reads CASSLRPSGDYNEQFF. CDR3 sequence (DNA): TGCGCCAGCAGCTTGCGTCCTAGCGGGGACTACAATGAGCAGTTCTTC. Using reference TRBV5-1 and TRBJ2-1 for the parts outside the CDR3, the full variable domain is KAGVTQTPRYLIKTRGQQVTLSCSPISGHRSVSWYQQTPGQGLQFLFEYFSETQRNKGNFPGRFSGRQFSNSRSEMNVSTLELGDSALYLCASSLRPSGDYNEQFFGPGTRLTVL.

The chain joins TRBV7-2 to TRBJ2-7; tentative D call: TRBD1 (6 bases). Germline V gives CDR1 SGHTA, CDR2 FQGNSA. Trimming removed 6 bases at V and 5 bases at J, with 14 bases between. The CDR3 is 13 amino acids. The CDR3, as DNA: TGTGCCAGCAGTCGGGACAACGGGGACGAGCAGTACTTC. Amino acid sequence: CASSRDNGDEQYF.

This chain connects TRBV29-1 to TRBJ1-2, with D maybe TRBD1 (5 bases). The CDR3 loop spans 11 amino acids. From germline, CDR1 is SQVTM and CDR2 ANQGSEA. The V end was cut by 5 bases, the J end by 4 bases, with 8 bases between. CDR3 amino acids: CSVPGLYGYTF. DNA for the CDR3: TGCAGCGTTCCGGGACTCTATGGCTACACCTTC.

The J gene is TRBJ1-1, the V gene TRBV9; no reliable D call. This CDR3 comprises 13 residues. The V and J ends lost 2 bases and 4 bases respectively, with 9 bases between them. The germline CDR1 and CDR2 sequences are SGDLS and YYNGEE. CDR3 loop: CASSVEKFTEAFF. As DNA, the CDR3 is TGTGCCAGCAGCGTTGAGAAGTTCACTGAAGCTTTCTTT.

This clonotype was picked up a small number of times. The genes are TRBV20-1 and TRBJ2-1; 7 bases line up with TRBD1. The germline V gene has CDR1 DFQATT and CDR2 SNEGSKA (reference sequence). The CDR3 is made up of 13 amino acids. V lost 3 bases and J lost 6; bases outside the gene matches: 5. CDR3 sequence (DNA): TGCAGTGCTAGTCAAGGGGGCCGCAATGAGCAGTTCTTC. Translation gives CSASQGGRNEQFF.

This clonotype was counted ten times or more. V is TRBV6-2 or TRBV6-3 and J is TRBJ1-1; D gene ambiguous. Trimming left V 6 bases short and J 0 bases short, with 8 bases between. CDR1 is MNHEY, CDR2 SVGEGT, per germline. There are 13 residues in the CDR3. The CDR3 spells CASREELNTEAFF. The CDR3, as DNA: TGTGCCAGCAGAGAGGAGTTGAACACTGAAGCTTTCTTT.

V usage is TRBV10-1 and J usage is TRBJ2-1, with D possibly being TRBD1 or TRBD2 (6 bases each). The germline CDR1 and CDR2 sequences are WNHNN and SYGVQD (reference sequence). Trimming left V 8 bases short and J 4 bases short, with 18 bases between. CDR3 size: 15 residues. CDR3 nucleotide sequence: TGCGCCAGCGGACGCCGACAGGCGGGGTACAATGAGCAGTTCTTC. Encoded protein: CASGRRQAGYNEQFF.

In this sample, this clonotype turned up a few times. The chain is built from TRBV9 and TRBJ2-3; no firm D call. From germline, CDR1 is SGDLS and CDR2 YYNGEE. The CDR3 totals 11 residues. V lost 3 bases and J lost 8, with 7 bases in between. The CDR3 here is CASSEGVTQYF. In DNA form, the CDR3 reads TGTGCCAGCAGCGAGGGCGTTACGCAGTATTTT.

This clonotype was counted many times. The gene calls are TRBV3-1 and TRBJ2-7, with 9 bases identical to TRBD2. In germline, CDR1 is LGHDT, CDR2 YNNKEL (reference sequence). The trim removed 3 bases at V and 5 bases at J, leaving 14 bases unmatched. The CDR3 has 17 amino acids. The CDR3 is CASSQVHSGGRKNEQYF. The CDR3 DNA reads TGTGCCAGCAGCCAGGTTCATAGCGGGGGTCGTAAAAACGAGCAGTACTTC.

The gene calls are TRBV24-1 and TRBJ2-1; TRBD2 matches 9 bases. The CDR3 has 15 amino acids. Germline V gene lookup returns CDR1 KGHDR and CDR2 SFDVKD. Trimming removed 3 bases from V and 6 bases from J; junction bases left unmatched: 5. The DNA for the CDR3 is TGTGCCACCAGTGATCTTAGCGGGGGTGTCAATGAGCAGTTCTTC. This encodes CATSDLSGGVNEQFF.

The rearrangement joins TRBV5-1 to TRBJ2-3; TRBD2 agrees at 10 bases. The CDR3 is made up of 15 amino acids. The J segment lost 14 bases and the V segment lost 0 bases, leaving 12 bases of the junction unmatched. Per germline, CDR1 SGHRS and CDR2 YFSETQ. CDR3: CASSLAMGLAFLAYF. The CDR3, as DNA: TGCGCCAGCAGCTTGGCCATGGGACTAGCGTTTCTCGCGTATTTT. The complete variable domain, with remaining parts taken from reference TRBV5-1 and TRBJ2-3, reads KAGVTQTPRYLIKTRGQQVTLSCSPISGHRSVSWYQQTPGQGLQFLFEYFSETQRNKGNFPGRFSGRQFSNSRSEMNVSTLELGDSALYLCASSLAMGLAFLAYFGPGTRLTVL.

This clonotype was found a few times. V is TRBV15 and J is TRBJ2-5; 14 bases are a match to TRBD2. This CDR3 contains 16 residues. The J segment lost 8 bases and the V segment lost 1 base, leaving 6 bases of the junction unmatched. Germline CDR1 reads LNHNV; CDR2 reads YYDKDF (reference sequence). CDR3 coding DNA: TGTGCCACCAGCAGAGGTGGACTAGCGGGGGGACTAACCCAGTACTTC. Its translation: CATSRGGLAGGLTQYF.

The chain joins TRBV9 to TRBJ2-5; 8 bases fit TRBD1. Germline assignment: CDR1 SGDLS and CDR2 YYNGEE. The CDR3 length is 14 residues. The V segment lost 1 base and the J segment 3 bases; nucleotides outside the gene matches: 2. CDR3 residues: CASSVPGQEETQYF. The CDR3 DNA is TGTGCCAGCAGCGTACCGGGACAGGAAGAGACCCAGTACTTC.

The chain couples TRBV10-3 to TRBJ2-4; D is perhaps TRBD2 (5 bases). The germline V and J ends were trimmed by 3 bases and 0 bases, with 6 bases remaining between them. Germline lookup yields CDR1 ENHRY and CDR2 SYGVKD. This CDR3 is 14 amino acids long. CDR3 residues: CAISDGIAKNIQYF. The CDR3 nucleotides are TGTGCCATCAGTGACGGGATAGCCAAAAACATTCAGTACTTC.

Only a few counts were recorded for this clonotype. The rearrangement joins TRBV9 to TRBJ2-3; TRBD2 matches at 11 bases. Germline CDR1 SGDLS, CDR2 YYNGEE. V gave up 0 bases and J gave up 4 bases; unmatched junction bases: 7. The CDR3 runs 17 residues. CDR3 DNA sequence: TGTGCCAGCAGCGTAGGGGTGACTAGCGGGGCCTCAGATACGCAGTATTTT. Protein product: CASSVGVTSGASDTQYF.

This clonotype was counted between two and nine times. The CDR3 reads CASSPQLVVEQYF. DNA of the CDR3: TGTGCCAGCAGCCCACAACTAGTAGTTGAGCAGTACTTC. This chain connects TRBV7-2 to TRBJ2-7; D may be TRBD2 (5 bases). The V gene's germline CDR1 is SGHTA and CDR2 FQGNSA. The CDR3 is made up of 13 amino acids. The ends were cut back, 5 bases at V and 7 bases at J, with 15 bases in the middle.

As concerns this clonotype: Without the conserved terminal phenylalanine or tryptophan, this CDR3 likely stems from a read error. The chain couples TRBV3-1 to TRBJ1-2; 9 bases match TRBD1. The germline gives CDR1 LGHDT, CDR2 YNNKEL (reference sequence). Trimming took 4 bases from V and 8 from J; bases not matched to a gene: 11. The length of the CDR3 is 15 residues. The CDR3 DNA sequence: TGTGCCAGCAGCCTGGGACAGGGTGGGATTTGGGGCTACACCAAC. Translated: CASSLGQGGIWGYTN.

This clonotype was detected only a few times. The V gene is TRBV20-1, the J gene TRBJ2-3; 12 bases are a match to TRBD2. The CDR3 totals 16 residues. Trimming took 7 bases from V and 3 from J; bases not matched to a gene: 11. The germline V gene encodes CDR1 DFQATT and CDR2 SNEGSKA (reference sequence). The CDR3, as DNA: TGCAGTGTCCCGGAGACTAGCGGGGGAGGGACAGATACGCAGTATTTT. This translates into CSVPETSGGGTDTQYF.

This rearrangement joins TRBV7-2 to TRBJ1-2; D call uncertain. Germline V gene lookup returns CDR1 SGHTA and CDR2 FQGNSA. The V gene lost 1 base and the J gene lost 4 bases, with 10 bases spanning the gap. The CDR3 covers 14 residues. The CDR3 DNA is TGTGCCAGCAGCTTAGATGGAGCAACCTATGGCTACACCTTC. As protein: CASSLDGATYGYTF.

This chain joins TRBV15 and TRBJ2-1; 8 bases match TRBD2. This CDR3 comprises 14 residues. Germline CDR1 and CDR2: LNHNV and YYDKDF (reference sequence). The ends lost 5 bases at V and 7 bases at J; junction bases unmatched: 7. DNA for the CDR3: TGTGCCACCAGCGCAGGACTAGCCGGGAATGAGCAGTTCTTC. This sequence encodes CATSAGLAGNEQFF.

V usage is TRBV12-3 or TRBV12-4 and J usage is TRBJ2-7, with 8 bases fitting TRBD2. Trimming cost V 1 base and J 2 bases; bases outside gene matches: 7. The CDR3 contains 16 residues. This CDR3 is CASSLVLSAGAYEQYF. The CDR3 region has the DNA TGTGCCAGCAGTTTAGTTCTTTCAGCGGGGGCCTACGAGCAGTACTTC.

This rearrangement joins TRBV7-2 to TRBJ2-1, with 14 bases fitting TRBD2. The CDR3 contains 17 residues. Germline V gives CDR1 SGHTA, CDR2 FQGNSA. The junction had 8 bases not matched to a gene; V was cut back by 3 bases and J by 7 bases. The CDR3: CASSFASTSGRVNEQFF. CDR3 sequence (DNA): TGTGCCAGCAGCTTTGCTTCGACTAGCGGGAGGGTAAATGAGCAGTTCTTC.

The V and J genes are TRBV7-9 and TRBJ2-3, with D possibly TRBD1 on 5 matching bases. The V and J ends lost 6 bases and 2 bases respectively, with 18 bases between them. The CDR3 has 16 amino acids. From germline, CDR1 is SEHNR and CDR2 FQNEAQ (reference sequence). DNA for the CDR3: TGTGCCAGCAGTCATTCTAGGGGTTCCTCCACAGATACGCAGTATTTT. It codes for CASSHSRGSSTDTQYF. The variable domain in full, with the rest retrieved from reference TRBV7-9 and TRBJ2-3, is DTGVSQNPRHKITKRGQNVTFRCDPISEHNRLYWYRQTLGQGPEFLTYFQNEAQLEKSRLLSDRFSAERPKGSFSTLEIQRTEQGDSAMYLCASSHSRGSSTDTQYFGPGTRLTVL.

This rearrangement joins TRBV7-7 to TRBJ2-1; 11 bases fit TRBD2. The V gene end was trimmed by 0 bases and the J gene end by 5 bases; junction bases not matched to a gene: 6. CDR1 SSHAT and CDR2 FNYEAQ come from the germline V gene (reference sequence). This CDR3 is built from 17 residues. CDR3: CASSLAPGTSGHNEQFF. The CDR3 DNA is TGTGCCAGCAGCTTAGCCCCCGGGACTAGCGGACACAATGAGCAGTTCTTC. Looking up the rest from reference TRBV7-7 and TRBJ2-1 gives the full variable domain: GAGVSQSPRYKVTKRGQDVTLRCDPISSHATLYWYQQALGQGPEFLTYFNYEAQPDKSGLPSDRFSAERPEGSISTLTIQRTEQRDSAMYRCASSLAPGTSGHNEQFFGPGTRLTVL.

This clonotype was observed a handful of times. The chain combines TRBV20-1 with TRBJ2-7; the match to TRBD2 covers 7 bases. This CDR3 spans 15 amino acids. The trim removed 1 base at V and 3 bases at J, leaving 9 bases unmatched. Germline V gives CDR1 DFQATT, CDR2 SNEGSKA (reference sequence). Here the CDR3 reads CSARGGGDVNYEQYF. The CDR3 coding sequence is TGCAGTGCTAGAGGGGGGGGGGACGTTAACTACGAGCAGTACTTC.

This clonotype has only a few counts. This chain joins TRBV3-1 and TRBJ2-7; TRBD2 matches at 8 bases. Trimming removed 4 bases from V and 3 bases from J; junction bases left unmatched: 14. This CDR3 is built from 17 residues. From germline, CDR1 is LGHDT and CDR2 YNNKEL (reference sequence). The CDR3 protein is CASSRENSGADRYEQYF. CDR3 nucleotides: TGTGCCAGCAGCCGAGAGAATAGCGGGGCGGACCGCTACGAGCAGTACTTC.

This clonotype was picked up a small number of times. The chain combines TRBV11-2 with TRBJ2-5; 8 bases are a match to TRBD2. The CDR3 spans 13 residues. The ends lost 7 bases at V and 5 bases at J; junction bases unmatched: 6. The germline CDR1 and CDR2 sequences are SGHAT and FQNNGV. CDR3 nucleotide sequence: TGTGCCAGCATCCCTAGCGGGTATGAGACCCAGTACTTC. It is translated as CASIPSGYETQYF.

This chain uses TRBV6-1 with TRBJ1-5, with a tentative D call TRBD1 (5 bases). The CDR3 is 15 residues long. Deletions cut 3 bases from V and 7 bases from J, with 16 bases between. CDR1 and CDR2 from the germline V gene are MNHNS and SASEGT. CDR3 coding DNA: TGTGCCAGCAGTGATCGTAGAGGGGATGGGCAGCCCCAGCATTTT. This sequence encodes CASSDRRGDGQPQHF.